The present T cell receptor beta chain was sequenced within a study of cytotoxic CD8 clonotypes in ibrutinib-treated CLL (dated by TCRdb to about 2021). Describing the broader study: The cohort had some eleven relapsed/refractory and more than 14 treatment-naive patients; around 17 were IGHV unmutated. Cryopreserved peripheral blood mononuclear cells were collected at three points: before therapy, at response, and at either sustained remission or disease progression. On average, each sample had about 250,000 productive templates and around 100,000 productive rearrangements. Partial responses were observed in roughly 24 patients and complete responses in 2; after a median follow-up of around 64 months, remission was maintained in 15 or so patients and progression was observed in roughly twelve. The response samples were drawn at a median of roughly twelve months into treatment, with a range of roughly 6 to 40 months. Of the approximately 86 people in the trial, approximately 28 had longitudinal samples available. All remission and progressive disease samples were collected while patients were still receiving ibrutinib. The full study reports these points: Public clonotypes were rare and either shrank or stayed stable during treatment, and the rise in clonality at ibrutinib response reflected expansion of private clonotypes. Baseline clonality was found to be higher than that of age-matched healthy donors and was strongly correlated with circulating CD8+ T-cell counts. Sustained-remission and progressing patients did not have matched sampling times, and lymph node repertoires were not examined. Clonality increased at ibrutinib response, stayed stable in sustained remission, and fell back toward baseline at progression.

In the case of this clone: The antigen it recognizes is unknown. No qualities accompany the bases; no much larger clone lies one base away.

Each clonotype received, on average, around 10x coverage in deep resolution sequencing performed on a MiSeq, where the target depth lay between 1 in 1 million and 1 in 200,000 T cells. TCR beta libraries were generated with the immunoSEQ hsTCRB Kit. For the original study's pipeline: The data were analyzed with ImmunoSEQ Analyzer and ImmunoSEQ Data Assistant, and V, D and J gene assignments followed IMGT definitions. Clonality, with values ranging from 0 to 1, was calculated as one minus the normalized Shannon entropy of productive rearrangement frequencies. Only overrepresented clonotypes making up at least 0.05% of the repertoire of each patient were included in the public clonotype analysis. About twelve repertoires from age-matched healthy donors, obtained from immuneACCESS, served as clonality controls. Imported from immuneACCESS, the table was reduced by TCRdb to in-frame sequences with V and J called. These copies leave out some clones; in studies compared against another copy, an unresolved V gene accounts for under half, and the cause of the remainder is not known. From that table come the V and J calls and clone size; the DNA was used to work out D and trimming. This sample lists 160,000 or so clones; 70% to 85% were detected once. About 4.6% of the sample goes to the ten largest clones.

A distance of 15 bases separates the germline ends of V and J, which lose 1 base and 5 bases respectively. The germline V gene encodes CDR1 SGHNT and CDR2 YYREEE (reference sequence). The CDR3, from cysteine to phenylalanine, totals 16 residues. Of the read, only the CDR3 DNA is kept; its 48 bases are in frame from base 1. Explained via the paper, the time point label denotes: around 25 months on ibrutinib. For TCR beta library preparation, approximately 1.9 micrograms of genomic DNA was extracted from cryopreserved PBMCs. Longitudinal blood samples from CLL patients receiving ibrutinib monotherapy were subjected to high-throughput TCR beta sequencing. The patients were enrolled in a single-center, open-label phase 2 trial of ibrutinib monotherapy.

The receptor's source is a human donor with chronic lymphocytic leukemia. Sequences were derived from PBMCs, sampled after 24 months of ibrutinib treatment. The rearranged chain carries TRBV5-4 and TRBJ2-2; the D gene is perhaps TRBD1, from 6 matching bases. DNA sequence: TGTGCCAGCAGCTTGAGGCCAGGGGCCTTTACCGGGGAGCTGTTTTTT. Translated, this gives CASSLRPGAFTGELFF.